This T cell receptor (beta chain) was observed in a study of CD8 T cells in ankylosing spondylitis (dated by TCRdb to the late 2010s). In terms of the full investigation: T cell receptor beta repertoires were profiled in healthy donors and ankylosing spondylitis patients so that disease-linked TCR variants could be found. The full study cohort comprised around 23 ankylosing spondylitis patients and 85 to 120 healthy donors. Peripheral blood was sampled, and synovial fluid was also collected from ankylosing spondylitis patients. On the study overall, not on this receptor specifically: Blood from ankylosing spondylitis patients appeared to be characterized by a TCR beta motif composed of about eight highly homologous amino acid variants. The disease-linked clones were reported to be significantly enriched in matched synovial fluid samples from ankylosing spondylitis patients. The disease-linked clones showed a CD8+ phenotype and occurred at relatively low frequencies in peripheral blood. Some of the motif variants had been reported before in the synovial fluid and blood of reactive arthritis patients, a finding that suggests common disease-initiation mechanisms.

Per the germline V gene, MNHNS is the CDR1 and SASEGT is the CDR2. V is reduced by 6 bases and J by 3 bases, leaving a spacing of 14 bases between them. The CDR3 holds 14 amino acids from the cysteine to the phenylalanine. Solely the CDR3 DNA is kept, with 42 bases framed from the first base. Reads for this sample came from an Illumina HiSeq 2500. TCR beta libraries were prepared by quantitative 5'-RACE with molecular barcodes. From the authors' description of their analysis: A new computational method, built on a probabilistic model of VDJ rearrangement, was used to identify disease-linked TCR variants. The public sequencing data were trimmed at Q25 with fastp and processed into clonotypes with MiXCR by TCRdb, which kept only in-frame beta chains. Every entry covers one CDR3 protein and lists the most common genes and DNA from its rows. TCRdb's processing, not the authors' own work, is the source of the V and J calls. For this sample the table gives approximately 440,000 distinct CDR3 sequences, of which approximately 17% were detected only once. The ten most abundant clones make up just over 1% of the sample.

This clonotype was seen a handful of times. Its specific antigen is unknown. Per-nucleotide qualities are absent, and no much larger clonotype sits a single base away. Sequenced sample: blood, either unsorted or a sorted T cell fraction (not recorded which). The chain employs TRBV6-1 and TRBJ1-1; possibly the D gene is TRBD1, per 5 matching bases. The receptor was derived from a male donor with ankylosing spondylitis. The DNA sequence is TGTGCCAGCAGCGCAGGTAAGGGGTACACTGAAGCTTTCTTT. This is translated as CASSAGKGYTEAFF.